Here is one T cell receptor (beta chain) with its context. The data were produced by immunoSEQ multiplex PCR, yet TCRdb's version contains in-frame clones alone and is incomplete. Among approximately 66,000 clones listed, more than 85% were seen once. With 1 base removed from V and 7 bases from J, the gap between germline ends came to 5 bases. The CDR3 is made up of 12 amino acids. Germline values: CDR1 SEHNR, CDR2 FQNEAQ (reference sequence). These data are taken from a study of T cell changes during pregnancy in multiple sclerosis. The chain links TRBV7-9 to TRBJ1-5; D unclear. The starting material was CD8+ T cells from peripheral blood mononuclear cells, obtained before pregnancy. The source of this sequence is a female donor with multiple sclerosis, enrolled in a pregnancy study. CDR3 DNA: TGTGCCAGCAGCTTAGATGGCCAGCCCCAGCATTTT. It specifies CASSLDGQPQHF.